The rows below give T cell receptor beta chains drawn from one sample of a study of cytomegalovirus exposure and HLA in healthy donors. Generated by immunoSEQ multiplex PCR, the TCRdb table keeps only in-frame clones and is missing some. This table has about 120,000 clones, 95% to 96% appearing once. Specimen: PBMCs. These receptors were obtained from a man aged 18 to 35 in good health and CMV-seronegative. Both conserved end residues are part of each CDR3. The D gene is left open where the match is weak. A row's size may be missing; if present it is once, few, many or a size class.

v_call: TRBV18; d_call: -; clone_size: -; j_call: TRBJ2-1; cdr3_aa: CASSPGLLDVYNEQFF; cdr3_nt: TGTGCCAGCTCACCTGGACTGCTAGATGTCTACAATGAGCAGTTCTTC
v_call: TRBV11-2; d_call: -; clone_size: -; j_call: TRBJ1-1; cdr3_aa: CASSLDPKTEAFF; cdr3_nt: TGTGCCAGCAGCTTAGATCCTAAAACTGAAGCTTTCTTT
v_call: TRBV30; d_call: -; clone_size: -; j_call: TRBJ2-4; cdr3_aa: CAWREGSKNIQYF; cdr3_nt: TGTGCCTGGAGGGAGGGGTCCAAAAACATTCAGTACTTC
v_call: TRBV30; d_call: -; clone_size: -; j_call: TRBJ1-2; cdr3_aa: CAWAPGYGYTF; cdr3_nt: TGTGCCTGGGCCCCAGGGTATGGCTACACCTTC
v_call: TRBV4-2; d_call: TRBD1; clone_size: -; j_call: TRBJ2-7; cdr3_aa: CASSQADRGYEQYF; cdr3_nt: TGTGCCAGCAGCCAAGCGGACAGGGGCTACGAGCAGTACTTC
v_call: TRBV11-3; d_call: -; clone_size: -; j_call: TRBJ2-1; cdr3_aa: CASSSTFGVGGSTDEQFF; cdr3_nt: TGTGCCAGCAGCTCAACATTCGGGGTGGGTGGGAGTACCGATGAGCAGTTCTTC
v_call: TRBV7-8; d_call: TRBD2; clone_size: -; j_call: TRBJ2-5; cdr3_aa: CASSLDSGAIIETQYF; cdr3_nt: TGTGCCAGCAGCTTGGATAGCGGGGCCATTATTGAGACCCAGTACTTC
v_call: TRBV9; d_call: -; clone_size: -; j_call: TRBJ2-1; cdr3_aa: CASSVAFGQINEQFF; cdr3_nt: TGTGCCAGCAGCGTAGCTTTTGGGCAGATCAATGAGCAGTTCTTC
v_call: TRBV6-4; d_call: TRBD2; clone_size: -; j_call: TRBJ2-3; cdr3_aa: CASSVMAGGITDTQYF; cdr3_nt: TGTGCCAGCAGTGTAATGGCGGGAGGCATAACAGATACGCAGTATTTT
v_call: TRBV28; d_call: -; clone_size: -; j_call: TRBJ1-2; cdr3_aa: CASSLRGGGYIWYGYTF; cdr3_nt: TGTGCCAGCAGTTTAAGGGGTGGAGGGTATATTTGGTATGGCTACACCTTC
v_call: TRBV7-3; d_call: -; clone_size: -; j_call: TRBJ2-5; cdr3_aa: CASSFSHMETQYF; cdr3_nt: TGTGCCAGCAGCTTTTCCCACATGGAGACCCAGTACTTC
v_call: TRBV7-8; d_call: -; clone_size: -; j_call: TRBJ2-5; cdr3_aa: CASSPQGRETQYF; cdr3_nt: TGTGCCAGCAGCCCACAGGGTAGGGAGACCCAGTACTTC
v_call: TRBV9; d_call: TRBD2; clone_size: -; j_call: TRBJ2-3; cdr3_aa: CASSLGGSVDTQYF; cdr3_nt: TGTGCCAGCAGCCTGGGGGGGAGTGTGGATACGCAGTATTTT
v_call: TRBV7-9; d_call: -; clone_size: -; j_call: TRBJ2-1; cdr3_aa: CASSDGGPSLIEQFF; cdr3_nt: TGTGCCAGCAGCGACGGAGGGCCTTCCCTTATTGAGCAGTTCTTC
v_call: TRBV27; d_call: -; clone_size: -; j_call: TRBJ1-4; cdr3_aa: CASSGELGNEKLFF; cdr3_nt: TGTGCCAGCAGCGGAGAGTTGGGTAATGAAAAACTGTTTTTT
v_call: TRBV6-5; d_call: -; clone_size: once; j_call: TRBJ2-7; cdr3_aa: CASSSVASREQYF; cdr3_nt: TGTGCCAGCAGCTCCGTGGCTAGTCGCGAGCAGTACTTC
v_call: TRBV5-1; d_call: TRBD2; clone_size: -; j_call: TRBJ2-3; cdr3_aa: CASSLALAGEGTQYF; cdr3_nt: TGCGCCAGCAGCTTGGCCCTAGCGGGAGAGGGCACGCAGTATTTT
v_call: TRBV27; d_call: -; clone_size: -; j_call: TRBJ1-1; cdr3_aa: CASGFGGSNTEAFF; cdr3_nt: TGTGCCAGCGGATTTGGAGGGTCGAACACTGAAGCTTTCTTT
v_call: TRBV19; d_call: -; clone_size: -; j_call: TRBJ1-3; cdr3_aa: CASSISNSGNTIYF; cdr3_nt: TGTGCCAGTAGTATATCCAACTCTGGAAACACCATATATTTT
v_call: TRBV9; d_call: -; clone_size: -; j_call: TRBJ1-3; cdr3_aa: CASSTRTDGNTIYF; cdr3_nt: TGTGCCAGCAGCACCAGGACAGACGGAAACACCATATATTTT
v_call: TRBV19; d_call: -; clone_size: -; j_call: TRBJ1-5; cdr3_aa: CASSSNRVQPQHF; cdr3_nt: TGTGCCAGTAGTTCCAACAGAGTCCAGCCCCAGCATTTT
v_call: TRBV11-1; d_call: -; clone_size: -; j_call: TRBJ1-2; cdr3_aa: CASSLGLHGYTF; cdr3_nt: TGTGCCAGCAGCTTAGGGCTGCATGGCTACACCTTC
v_call: TRBV18; d_call: TRBD2; clone_size: -; j_call: TRBJ2-7; cdr3_aa: CASSLSSTSGRSYEQYF; cdr3_nt: TGTGCCAGCTCCCTCTCCTCGACTAGCGGGAGGTCCTACGAGCAGTACTTC
v_call: TRBV28; d_call: -; clone_size: -; j_call: TRBJ1-1; cdr3_aa: CASSSTGNTEAFF; cdr3_nt: TGTGCCAGCAGTTCGACAGGTAACACTGAAGCTTTCTTT
v_call: TRBV6-1; d_call: TRBD1; clone_size: -; j_call: TRBJ1-5; cdr3_aa: CASRKTGTEQPQHF; cdr3_nt: TGTGCCAGCAGGAAGACAGGGACGGAACAGCCCCAGCATTTT
v_call: TRBV30; d_call: -; clone_size: -; j_call: TRBJ1-1; cdr3_aa: CAWSAGTPLTEAFF; cdr3_nt: TGTGCCTGGAGTGCCGGGACACCCCTCACCGAAGCTTTCTTT
v_call: TRBV5-4; d_call: TRBD2; clone_size: -; j_call: TRBJ2-7; cdr3_aa: CASSPGLAGVGEQYF; cdr3_nt: TGTGCCAGCAGCCCTGGACTAGCGGGAGTTGGGGAGCAGTACTTC
v_call: TRBV6-6; d_call: -; clone_size: once; j_call: TRBJ1-5; cdr3_aa: CATQAGLNQPQHF; cdr3_nt: TGTGCCACCCAAGCTGGTCTCAATCAGCCCCAGCATTTT
v_call: TRBV12-5; d_call: TRBD1; clone_size: -; j_call: TRBJ2-5; cdr3_aa: CASGLGVTGIGETQYF; cdr3_nt: TGTGCTAGTGGTTTGGGGGTGACAGGGATAGGAGAGACCCAGTACTTC